Below, one T cell receptor (beta chain) is given with its context. The antigen is unknown. Some clones are missing from TCRdb's copy, which holds only in-frame ones; the method was immunoSEQ multiplex PCR. Among around 400,000 clones, 83% were seen once, and the ten largest hold almost 7.5%. The CDR3 is 15 amino acids. CDR1 and CDR2 (germline): SGHRS, YFSETQ. V trimming: 4 bases; J trimming: 8 bases; junction bases outside the gene matches: 12. The sample's treatment: some 20 received Ad26.COV2.S at low or high dose, single or two shots; roughly five received placebo; per-sample allocation not given. The investigators took samples on day 63 after the first vaccine or placebo injection. This sample was included in a study of Ad26.COV2.S vaccination and SARS-CoV-2 variants. Points from the study as a whole: Breadth, reportedly substantial, characterized the spike-specific CD8+ and CD4+ T cell responses after vaccination.

The clonotype originates from a person aged 18-60 years who received the Ad26.COV2.S COVID-19 vaccine or a placebo. This chain connects TRBV5-1 to TRBJ2-4, with 7 positions matching TRBD2. Sequenced material: peripheral blood, taken in a trial of Ad26.COV2.S vaccine versus placebo. The CDR3 bases are TGCGCCAGCAGCAGCTATGGCGGGAGCCTCGACATTCAGTACTTC. Encoded protein: CASSSYGGSLDIQYF.